The rows below give T cell receptor beta chains drawn from one sample of a study of cytomegalovirus exposure and HLA in healthy donors. Libraries were prepared by immunoSEQ multiplex PCR; TCRdb keeps only in-frame clonotypes and omits some of them. Its clone listing holds nearly 200,000 clones. The sequenced sample consisted of PBMCs. These receptors were obtained from a boy aged 5-17 years in good health and CMV-seronegative. The CDR3 runs from the conserved cysteine through the conserved F or W. The D gene is left open where the match is weak.

>TRBD1|TRBV7-7|TRBJ2-5
CASSLSLLGGEETQYF
TGTGCTAGCAGCTTAAGCCTCTTAGGGGGCGAGGAGACCCAGTACTTC
>NA|TRBV19|TRBJ1-2
CASKAETGSYTF
TGTGCCAGTAAAGCAGAGACGGGTTCGTACACCTTC
>TRBD2|TRBV6-7|TRBJ2-3
CASSRRTSGGGDTQYF
TGTGCCAGCAGTCGTCGGACTAGCGGGGGTGGAGATACGCAGTATTTT
>NA|TRBV6-1|TRBJ2-1
CASREKLATNEQFF
TGTGCCAGCAGAGAGAAACTAGCCACCAATGAGCAGTTCTTC
>TRBD1|TRBV19|TRBJ1-5
CASSPQGPSNQPQHF
TGTGCCAGTAGCCCACAGGGGCCGAGCAATCAGCCCCAGCATTTT
>NA|TRBV7-6|TRBJ2-3
CASSLRSDTQYF
TGTGCCAGCAGCCTTAGATCAGATACGCAGTATTTT
>NA|TRBV9|TRBJ1-2
CASSPQRQLNYGYTF
TGTGCCAGCAGCCCTCAAAGACAGTTAAACTATGGCTACACCTTC
>TRBD1|TRBV27|TRBJ1-1
CASSRQGVNHIEAFF
TGTGCCAGCAGTCGACAGGGGGTCAATCATATCGAAGCTTTCTTT
>NA|TRBV27|TRBJ2-7
CASSFQPVAYEQYF
TGTGCCAGCAGTTTTCAACCGGTGGCCTACGAGCAGTACTTC
>TRBD1|TRBV7-6|TRBJ1-6
CASSLRTGMNSPLHF
TGTGCCAGCAGCTTACGGACAGGGATGAATTCACCCCTCCACTTT
>TRBD2|TRBV7-9|TRBJ2-1
CASSLGLAGGDEQFF
TGTGCCAGCAGCCTTGGACTAGCGGGGGGCGATGAGCAGTTCTTC
>NA|TRBV20-1|TRBJ1-2
CSAEGNYGYTF
TGCAGTGCGGAGGGTAACTATGGCTACACCTTC
>NA|TRBV7-2|TRBJ1-5
CASSLLLGRGVAQHF
TGTGCCAGCAGCTTACTGTTGGGGCGCGGGGTGGCCCAGCATTTT
>NA|TRBV7-2|TRBJ1-5
CASSLAVGYQPQHF
TGTGCCAGCAGCTTAGCAGTCGGTTATCAGCCCCAGCATTTT
>TRBD1|TRBV30|TRBJ1-1
CARGGQAEAFF
TGTGCCCGAGGGGGACAGGCTGAAGCTTTCTTT
>TRBD2|TRBV9|TRBJ2-7
CASSGGTSGSHEQYF
TGTGCCAGCAGCGGGGGGACTAGCGGGTCTCACGAGCAGTACTTC
>NA|TRBV5-1|TRBJ2-3
CATTPTGRFTDTQYF
TGCGCCACCACCCCGACAGGCCGATTCACAGATACGCAGTATTTT
>NA|TRBV6-1|TRBJ1-1
CASGLKLQAFF
TGTGCCAGCGGACTGAAGTTACAAGCTTTCTTT
>NA|TRBV11-2|TRBJ2-3
CASSLDPGVTDTQYF
TGTGCCAGCAGCTTAGATCCAGGCGTAACAGATACGCAGTATTTT
>TRBD2|TRBV4-1|TRBJ2-3
CASSQEGMRGGTDTQYF
TGCGCCAGCAGCCAAGAAGGGATGCGGGGGGGTACAGATACGCAGTATTTT
>NA|TRBV5-8|TRBJ1-1
CASSLRGGLGNTEAFF
TGTGCCAGCAGCTTGAGGGGGGGCCTTGGGAACACTGAAGCTTTCTTT
>TRBD1|TRBV7-9|TRBJ1-1
CASSLTPGQGFFF
TGTGCCAGCAGCTTAACGCCGGGACAGGGGTTCTTCTTT
>NA|TRBV28|TRBJ1-1
CASSSPPGEEAFF
TGTGCCAGCAGTTCCCCTCCCGGGGAAGAAGCTTTCTTT
>NA|TRBV12-5|TRBJ1-2
CASGLTGTNYGYTF
TGTGCTAGTGGTTTAACAGGAACTAACTATGGCTACACCTTC
>NA|TRBV7-3|TRBJ2-5
CASSLRGAGAYETQYF
TGTGCCAGCAGCCTACGCGGGGCGGGGGCCTATGAGACCCAGTACTTC
>NA|TRBV15|TRBJ2-7
CATSWGLGAPYEQYF
TGTGCCACCAGCTGGGGTCTGGGGGCCCCCTACGAGCAGTACTTC
>TRBD2|TRBV7-3|TRBJ2-3
CASSLRTSGTDTQYF
TGTGCCAGCAGCTTAAGGACTAGCGGCACAGATACGCAGTATTTT
>NA|TRBV9|TRBJ1-2
CASSVEVAGGSYGYTF
TGTGCCAGCAGCGTAGAAGTCGCGGGGGGTTCATATGGCTACACCTTC
>TRBD1|TRBV29-1|TRBJ2-1
CSVQRTGGYNEQFF
TGCAGCGTTCAACGGACAGGGGGTTACAATGAGCAGTTCTTC
>NA|TRBV9|TRBJ2-2
CASSMYGVSNTGELFF
TGTGCCAGCAGCATGTACGGGGTTTCGAACACCGGGGAGCTGTTTTTT
>TRBD1|TRBV27|TRBJ2-1
CASSSRPVRDRVYNEQFF
TGTGCCAGCAGTTCCCGCCCCGTCCGTGACAGGGTTTACAATGAGCAGTTCTTC
>TRBD1|TRBV7-2|TRBJ2-7
CASSFGTGPYEQYF
TGTGCCAGCAGCTTCGGGACAGGTCCCTACGAGCAGTACTTC
>TRBD1|TRBV30|TRBJ1-1
CAWNPRTGGTEAFF
TGTGCCTGGAACCCTCGGACAGGGGGCACTGAAGCTTTCTTT
>TRBD1|TRBV2|TRBJ2-7
CASSGGQGSYEQYF
TGTGCCAGCAGTGGGGGACAGGGGTCCTACGAGCAGTACTTC